This note documents a single TCR beta chain sequence. The antigen is unknown. Per germline, CDR1 SEHNR and CDR2 FQNEAQ (reference sequence). V lost 2 bases to trimming and J lost 0 bases; unmatched junction nucleotides: 2. CDR3 size: 15 residues. The sample belongs to a study of OX40 agonist ivuxolimab in advanced cancers. At the level of the study: Three partial responders included one hepatocellular carcinoma patient and two cutaneous melanoma patients.

Overall study results and limits: Among the least clonally expanded were partial responders at 0.1-3.0 mg/kg.

Clones were read by immunoSEQ multiplex PCR, and TCRdb kept only the in-frame ones, dropping some. Among tens of thousands of clones, about nine tenths were seen once, and the ten largest hold roughly 0.56%. The chain couples TRBV7-9 to TRBJ2-3; 7 bases are a match to TRBD2. The input for sequencing was CD4+ or CD8+ T cells sorted from blood, taken in a trial of the OX40 agonist ivuxolimab. This clonotype originated in an adult with an advanced solid tumor such as melanoma, head and neck, liver or kidney cancer. CDR3 sequence reads: CASSLIGRSTDTQYF. DNA for the CDR3: TGTGCCAGCAGCTTAATCGGGAGGAGCACAGATACGCAGTATTTT.